This T cell receptor (beta chain) was sequenced for a study of blood T cell repertoires in COVID-19. As for the study in general: COVID-19 samples from acute and convalescent phases originated in the United States, Italy and Spain. PBMCs, B-cell-depleted T cells, or T cells were the source of the cDNA or gDNA that made up the material.

Participant age was roughly 18 to 95 years, and participants resided in approximately 25 US areas. Researchers sorted participants into cohorts using their self-reported clinical history. This CDR3 spans 15 amino acids. With V trimmed by 2 bases and J by 7 bases, 2 bases remained unmatched. The V gene's germline CDR1 is KGHSH and CDR2 LQKENI. Profiling relied on immunoSEQ multiplex PCR, and the TCRdb table lists in-frame clones only, not all of them. The sample holds approximately 300,000 clones, roughly 89% seen once. The sample taken for sequencing was PBMCs or T cells enriched from blood (not recorded which). This receptor was identified in a man aged 60-69 years who had recovered from COVID-19. The V call is TRBV18, the J call TRBJ1-6; 10 nucleotides line up with TRBD1. This CDR3 reads CASSPKGQGNSPLHF. As DNA, the CDR3 is TGTGCCAGCTCACCAAAGGGACAGGGGAATTCACCCCTCCACTTT.